Below are 10 T cell receptor beta chains sequenced from a single sample in a study of T cell responses to AZD1222 COVID-19 vaccine. TCRdb's copy holds only in-frame clones and misses some; the assay was immunoSEQ multiplex PCR. The repertoire holds 120,000 to 150,000 clones, with over 75% as singletons. The sample consisted of peripheral blood, taken 28 days after the second dose of the MenACWY control vaccine. Source of these receptors: an adult who received the MenACWY meningococcal vaccine as a control.

The chain employs TRBV6-2 or TRBV6-3 and TRBJ2-3; D is undetermined. Per the germline V gene, CDR1 is MNHEY and CDR2 is SVGEGT. The CDR3 spans 13 residues. The V end lost 5 bases, the J end lost 6 bases, and 12 bases lay between the germline ends. The CDR3 region is CASSHQSRDTQYF. CDR3 nucleotides: TGTGCCAGCAGTCACCAGAGTAGGGATACGCAGTATTTT.

The count of this clone is one. The rearrangement joins TRBV9 to TRBJ1-2; D may be TRBD1 (6 bases). Germline loops: CDR1 SGDLS, CDR2 YYNGEE. Trimming left V 1 base short and J 1 base short, with 11 bases between. There are 15 residues in the CDR3. The CDR3 nucleotides read TGTGCCAGCAGCGTATTGGGACATCTTAACTATGGCTACACCTTC. Its translation is CASSVLGHLNYGYTF. Complete variable domain (other parts from reference TRBV9 and TRBJ1-2): DSGVTQTPKHLITATGQRVTLRCSPRSGDLSVYWYQQSLDQGLQFLIQYYNGEERAKGNILERFSAQQFPDLHSELNLSSLELGDSALYFCASSVLGHLNYGYTFGSGTRLTVV.

This clone was counted a single time. The chain uses TRBV7-9 and TRBJ2-1; TRBD2 might be the D (6 bases). V lost 1 base to trimming and J lost 1 base, with 11 bases between them. This CDR3 spans 16 amino acids. Looked up from germline, CDR1 is SEHNR and CDR2 is FQNEAQ (reference sequence). CDR3 DNA: TGTGCCAGCAGCTTAGGGATAGCGGCGTCCTACAATGAGCAGTTCTTC. This encodes CASSLGIAASYNEQFF.

The rearrangement links TRBV4-1 to TRBJ1-1; D unclear. CDR1 and CDR2 from the germline V gene are MGHRA and YSYEKL. The CDR3 runs to 14 residues. V lost 1 base and J lost 6, with 12 bases in between. DNA for the CDR3: TGCGCCAGCAGCCAAGGGGCCTATCCCTCTGAAGCTTTCTTT. It encodes CASSQGAYPSEAFF.

The V and J genes are TRBV19 and TRBJ1-5; 8 bases are a match to TRBD1. V was clipped by 7 bases and J by 4 bases; unmatched bases: 6. The CDR3 is made up of 14 amino acids. CDR1 and CDR2 from the germline V gene are LNHDA and SQIVND (reference sequence). The CDR3 reads CASNKQGENQPQHF. DNA for the CDR3: TGTGCCAGTAACAAACAGGGGGAGAATCAGCCCCAGCATTTT.

The chain joins TRBV19 to TRBJ1-2, with D maybe TRBD1 (6 bases). V was pared by 5 bases and J by 4 bases, with 20 bases between. This CDR3 has 16 amino acids. The germline gives CDR1 LNHDA, CDR2 SQIVND (reference sequence). The CDR3 DNA is TGTGCCAGTAGTCCGCGCCAACAGGGCTGGGGCTATGGCTACACCTTC. It yields the protein CASSPRQQGWGYGYTF.

V is TRBV7-2 and J is TRBJ2-2; possible D gene TRBD2, 7 bases. Germline-derived CDR1 and CDR2 are SGHTA and FQGNSA. The CDR3 sequence is 16 residues long. The V gene lost 5 bases and the J gene lost 0 bases, with 13 bases spanning the gap. CDR3 in DNA: TGTGCCAGCAGCCTCCTAGGGGGGGCGAACACCGGGGAGCTGTTTTTT. This gives the protein CASSLLGGANTGELFF.

V gene TRBV4-2 combines with J gene TRBJ1-5; 9 bases are a match to TRBD1. V was clipped by 3 bases and J by 6 bases; unmatched bases: 3. The CDR3 is 14 residues long. Germline CDR1 and CDR2: LGHNA and YNFKEQ. The DNA of the CDR3 is TGTGCCAGCAGCCATCGGACAGGGGTTCAGCCCCAGCATTTT. Its protein is CASSHRTGVQPQHF.

This sequence joins TRBV19 and TRBJ2-5, with 9 bases lining up with TRBD2. CDR3 length: 15 residues. With 5 bases clipped from V and 1 base from J, the junction kept 5 bases outside the gene matches. The germline gives CDR1 LNHDA, CDR2 SQIVND (reference sequence). The CDR3 spells CASSWASGTQETQYF. The DNA for the CDR3 is TGTGCCAGTAGTTGGGCTAGCGGGACCCAAGAGACCCAGTACTTC.

The rearrangement links TRBV6-5 to TRBJ2-5; possibly TRBD1 for D (6 bases). V lost 4 bases to trimming and J lost 5 bases, with 14 bases between them. The germline V gene has CDR1 MNHEY and CDR2 SVGAGI. CDR3 size: 14 residues. DNA of the CDR3: TGTGCCAGCAGTTTGCCTTACGACAGGGAGACCCAGTACTTC. As protein: CASSLPYDRETQYF.